This entry lists 21 T cell receptor beta chains sequenced from one sample in a study of shared clonotypes between healthy human individuals. Generated by immunoSEQ multiplex PCR, the TCRdb table keeps only in-frame clones and is missing some. This sample has hundreds of thousands of clones, with roughly 70% found just once. The source material was memory CD4+ T cells sorted from blood. Sample subset: CD45RA-negative fraction. The receptors derive from a woman between 25 and 40 years old in good health.

This chain joins TRBV6-5 and TRBJ2-1; a possible D gene is TRBD2 (6 bases). V lost 3 bases to trimming and J lost 4 bases, with 13 bases between them. Germline assignment: CDR1 MNHEY and CDR2 SVGAGI. This CDR3 has 15 amino acids. This chain's CDR3 is CASSYSPGDYNEQFF. The CDR3 bases are TGTGCCAGCAGTTATTCTCCGGGGGATTACAATGAGCAGTTCTTC.

The V call is TRBV5-4, the J call TRBJ2-2; 8 bases are a match to TRBD1. The J segment lost 7 bases and the V segment lost 4 bases, leaving 9 bases of the junction unmatched. The CDR3 loop spans 15 amino acids. Germline loops: CDR1 SGHNT, CDR2 YYREEE (reference sequence). CDR3 region: CASSSDRGSIGELFF. The CDR3 DNA reads TGTGCCAGCAGCAGCGACAGGGGAAGTATCGGGGAGCTGTTTTTT.

V gene TRBV28 combines with J gene TRBJ1-2; no clear D gene. V was clipped by 5 bases and J by 3 bases, with 7 bases between them. Germline CDR1 and CDR2: MDHEN and SYDVKM. There are 12 residues in the CDR3. The CDR3 nucleotides read TGTGCCAGCAGTACAGTGTACTATGGCTACACCTTC. This gives the protein CASSTVYYGYTF.

V is TRBV11-2 and J is TRBJ2-6; D possibly uses TRBD1 or TRBD2 (6 bases each). Per the germline V gene, CDR1 is SGHAT and CDR2 is FQNNGV. This CDR3 is built from 16 residues. Trimming took 2 bases from V and 2 from J, leaving 10 bases between them. CDR3 nucleotide sequence: TGTGCCAGCAGCTTACTGGGGGGCACTGGGGCCAACGTCCTGACTTTC. Translating gives CASSLLGGTGANVLTF.

This clone was counted only a few times. V is TRBV5-4 and J is TRBJ2-3, with D perhaps matching TRBD2 (5 bases). The CDR3 extends over 15 amino acids. Germline V gene sequence: CDR1 SGHNT, CDR2 YYREEE (reference sequence). V was trimmed by 6 bases and J by 2 bases, leaving 16 bases between them. The CDR3, as DNA: TGTGCCAGCAACAACGGACTCCCCTCCACAGATACGCAGTATTTT. It specifies CASNNGLPSTDTQYF.

V usage is TRBV21-1 and J usage is TRBJ1-4. TRBV21-1 is a listed pseudogene. The CDR3 has 13 amino acids. The CDR3 loop is CASSTQGGEKLFF. The CDR3 DNA follows: TGTGCCAGCAGCACACAGGGAGGTGAAAAACTGTTTTTT.

This clone was seen at least ten times. This chain connects TRBV18 to TRBJ1-5; weak D call: TRBD1 (5 bases). Germline CDR1 is KGHSH and CDR2 is LQKENI. The CDR3 extends over 14 amino acids. The germline V and J ends were trimmed by 2 bases and 11 bases, with 16 bases remaining between them. CDR3 residues: CASSPREGSVAQHF. The CDR3 coding sequence is TGTGCCAGCTCACCAAGGGAGGGGAGTGTGGCCCAGCATTTT.

This rearrangement joins TRBV25-1 to TRBJ1-1, with D tentatively TRBD1 (5 bases). This CDR3 contains 14 residues. Trimming removed 4 bases at V and 5 bases at J, with 14 bases between. Germline CDR1 reads MGHDK; CDR2 reads SYGVNS. The CDR3: CASSGKSGGTEAFF. For the CDR3, the DNA is TGTGCCAGCAGTGGGAAGTCGGGGGGTACTGAAGCTTTCTTT.

The V call is TRBV28, the J call TRBJ2-5; 10 positions agree with TRBD1. The tail of the sequence fits TRBJ2-7 better, so the J call may be wrong. Germline assignment: CDR1 MDHEN and CDR2 SYDVKM. The length of the CDR3 is 15 residues. In DNA, the CDR3 is TGTGCCAGCAGTATAGCCGGGACAGGGGACCACGAGCAGTACTTC. This translates into CASSIAGTGDHEQYF.

The J gene is TRBJ1-2, the V gene TRBV6-5; possibly TRBD1 for D (6 bases). The germline gives CDR1 MNHEY, CDR2 SVGAGI. The length of the CDR3 is 13 residues. Trimming cost V 11 bases and J 7 bases, with 20 bases left between them. In nucleotides, the CDR3 is TGTGCCGCCCGGGACACCTTTCTCGGTGGCTACACCTTC. This translates into CAARDTFLGGYTF.

V is TRBV6-6 and J is TRBJ1-3, with D tentatively TRBD1 (5 bases). CDR3 size: 16 residues. In germline, CDR1 is MNHNY, CDR2 SVGAGI (reference sequence). Between the trimmed V and J ends, which lost 2 bases and 0 bases, there was a span of 11 bases. Here the CDR3 DNA reads TGTGCCAGCAGTTACGGGACTGCCGTCTCTGGAAACACCATATATTTT. This codes for CASSYGTAVSGNTIYF.

This clone was recorded once. V is TRBV30 and J is TRBJ2-5; a possible D gene is TRBD2 (6 bases). With 5 bases removed from V and 2 bases from J, the gap between germline ends came to 15 bases. Germline V lookup: CDR1 GTSNPN, CDR2 SVGIG (reference sequence). The CDR3 extends over 14 amino acids. The CDR3 protein is CAWRPGVQQETQYF. The DNA of the CDR3 is TGTGCCTGGCGACCGGGAGTGCAGCAAGAGACCCAGTACTTC.

CDR3 sequence (DNA): TGTGCCAGCAGATCCAAAGTCACCACCAAAAACATTCAGTACTTC. Amino acids: CASRSKVTTKNIQYF. The rearrangement uses TRBV2 and TRBJ2-4; no clear D gene. Per germline, CDR1 SNHLY and CDR2 FYNNEI. The V and J ends lost 6 bases and 2 bases respectively, with 14 bases between them. This CDR3 is 15 amino acids long.

The rearrangement joins TRBV27 to TRBJ1-4; 7 bases line up with TRBD1. This CDR3 is built from 15 residues. From germline, CDR1 is MNHEY and CDR2 SMNVEV (reference sequence). Trimming cost V 7 bases and J 4 bases; bases outside gene matches: 9. The CDR3 loop reads CASKPGQVFNEKLFF. The CDR3 DNA reads TGTGCCAGCAAACCCGGACAGGTGTTTAATGAAAAACTGTTTTTT.

The chain recombines TRBV5-6 with TRBJ1-2; 9 bases match TRBD1. CDR3 length: 16 residues. CDR1 and CDR2 from the germline V gene are SGHDT and YYEEEE. The J segment lost 4 bases and the V segment lost 2 bases, leaving 9 bases of the junction unmatched. CDR3 DNA: TGTGCCAGCAGCTTACCACCGGGACAGGGACTCTATGGCTACACCTTC. Translation gives CASSLPPGQGLYGYTF.

V is TRBV6-6 and J is TRBJ2-7; 8 bases map to TRBD2. This CDR3 contains 12 residues. Germline lookup yields CDR1 MNHNY and CDR2 SVGAGI (reference sequence). V was pared by 6 bases and J by 13 bases, with 11 bases of the junction left unmatched. CDR3 coding DNA: TGTGCCAGCAGCTTAGCGGGACCAGATACTTACTTC. As protein: CASSLAGPDTYF.

This clone was detected a few times. The V call is TRBV6-1, the J call TRBJ1-4, with TRBD1 identical over 7 bases. This CDR3 is 15 amino acids long. CDR1 and CDR2 from the germline V gene are MNHNS and SASEGT. Trimming cost V 4 bases and J 2 bases; bases outside gene matches: 4. DNA of the CDR3: TGTGCCAGCAGTGGGGTGGGACAGACTAATGAAAAACTGTTTTTT. Protein: CASSGVGQTNEKLFF.

V is TRBV7-6 and J is TRBJ2-7; 7 nucleotides match TRBD1. Trimming cost V 1 base and J 2 bases; bases outside gene matches: 11. This CDR3 spans 17 amino acids. Germline assignment: CDR1 SGHVS and CDR2 FNYEAQ. As DNA, the CDR3 is TGTGCCAGCAGCTTAGTACCCCCTACAGGGGTAGCCTACGAGCAGTACTTC. Its translation is CASSLVPPTGVAYEQYF. Combining the CDR3 with reference TRBV7-6 and TRBJ2-7 gives the whole variable domain GAGVSQSPRYKVTKRGQDVALRCDPISGHVSLYWYRQALGQGPEFLTYFNYEAQQDKSGLPNDRFSAERPEGSISTLTIQRTEQRDSAMYRCASSLVPPTGVAYEQYFGPGTRLTVT.

This clone was seen a single time. The chain combines TRBV7-9 with TRBJ2-2; 10 bases are a match to TRBD2. The CDR3 runs 16 residues. Germline loops: CDR1 SEHNR, CDR2 FQNEAQ (reference sequence). Trimming removed 4 bases from V and 5 bases from J; junction bases left unmatched: 7. Here the CDR3 reads CASSSSAGGQTGELFF. CDR3 bases: TGTGCCAGCAGCTCCTCAGCGGGAGGGCAGACCGGGGAGCTGTTTTTT.

V gene TRBV28 combines with J gene TRBJ2-2; TRBD1 agrees at 12 bases. Losses at the gene ends were 3 bases for V and 4 bases for J; bases not matched to a gene: 3. Germline V gives CDR1 MDHEN, CDR2 SYDVKM. CDR3 length equals 16 residues. CDR3 DNA: TGTGCCAGCAGTTTGGGACAGGGGGCGCCCACCGGGGAGCTGTTTTTT. Its protein product is CASSLGQGAPTGELFF.

The J gene is TRBJ1-2, the V gene TRBV2; D call uncertain. Germline V lookup: CDR1 SNHLY, CDR2 FYNNEI. V lost 1 base and J 7 bases, leaving 7 bases between the germline ends. The CDR3 is 12 residues long. The CDR3 DNA is TGTGCCAGCAGTGAAGATGGACCTGGCTACACCTTC. Protein product: CASSEDGPGYTF. The full variable domain, with the rest looked up from reference TRBV2 and TRBJ1-2, is EPEVTQTPSHQVTQMGQEVILRCVPISNHLYFYWYRQILGQKVEFLVSFYNNEISEKSEIFDDQFSVERPDGSNFTLKIRSTKLEDSAMYFCASSEDGPGYTFGSGTRLTVV.